The clone carrying this TCR beta chain has at least ten counts. Its specificity is unknown. Using its own MiXCR run on the 5' RACE reads, TCRdb lists one record per CDR3 protein. The table has 130,000 or so distinct CDR3 sequences, 7% seen once. This sample stems from a study of CD8 T cells in ankylosing spondylitis. Study-wide findings and caveats: Significantly higher representation of disease-linked clones was reported for matched ankylosing spondylitis synovial fluid. Blood of patients with ankylosing spondylitis appeared to be characterized by a TCR beta motif of roughly eight highly homologous variants.

The CDR3 length is 14 residues. Trimming at V came to 3 bases and at J to 8 bases, leaving 9 bases not matched to a gene. The V call is TRBV12-3 or TRBV12-4, the J call TRBJ1-2; 7 bases line up with TRBD1. This TCR was recovered from a male donor with ankylosing spondylitis or in good health (not recorded which). Sequencing was performed on blood, either unsorted or a sorted T cell fraction (not recorded which). The CDR3: CASSFREGAGGYTF. DNA for the CDR3: TGTGCCAGCAGTTTCAGGGAGGGGGCTGGCGGCTACACCTTC.